One sample yielded the 21 T cell receptor beta chains listed below, sequenced in a study of blood T cell repertoires in COVID-19. TCRdb's copy holds only in-frame clones and misses some; the assay was immunoSEQ multiplex PCR. The sample carries some 220,000 clones, 80% to 85% recorded once. The sequenced sample consisted of peripheral blood. The receptors here all came from a woman in her sixties with acute or convalescent COVID-19.

The rearrangement joins TRBV4-2 to TRBJ2-5; 9 bases are shared with TRBD1. The CDR3 spans 17 residues. Germline V gene sequence: CDR1 LGHNA, CDR2 YNFKEQ. J was trimmed by 5 bases and V by 1 base; bases with no gene match: 11. The CDR3 DNA sequence: TGTGCCAGCAGCCAAGTTGGTCGGGACAGGGTCGCGGAGACCCAGTACTTC. Translated, it gives CASSQVGRDRVAETQYF.

The rearrangement uses TRBV5-6 and TRBJ1-1; D is undetermined. Germline V CDR1 and CDR2: SGHDT, YYEEEE. Trimming left V 0 bases short and J 11 bases short, with 14 bases between. This CDR3 has 13 amino acids. In nucleotides, the CDR3 is TGTGCCAGCAGCTTGGGCTCCAAGGGAGGGGCTTTCTTT. Translated, it gives CASSLGSKGGAFF.

V and J are TRBV6-5 and TRBJ1-1; D is perhaps TRBD1 (6 bases). This CDR3 spans 15 amino acids. Germline V gene sequence: CDR1 MNHEY, CDR2 SVGAGI. Trimming pared 2 bases from V and 4 bases from J, leaving 14 bases between. Here the CDR3 reads CASSYARGGGTEAFF. The DNA for the CDR3 is TGTGCCAGCAGTTACGCCCGGGGAGGGGGCACTGAAGCTTTCTTT.

The chain joins TRBV6-5 to TRBJ2-1; 7 bases fit TRBD2. Per germline, CDR1 MNHEY and CDR2 SVGAGI. There are 14 residues in the CDR3. V shed 5 bases and J 14 bases; nucleotides not matched to a gene: 15. As DNA, the CDR3 is TGTGCCAGCAGTACACATCGACTAGCCCGTGGTGAGTTCTTC. Translation gives CASSTHRLARGEFF.

This clone was detected only once. The chain has TRBV2 and TRBJ1-2; 8 bases match TRBD1. After removal of 3 bases from V and 6 bases from J, the junction contained 6 bases not matched to a gene. The CDR3 spans 14 residues. Looked up from germline, CDR1 is SNHLY and CDR2 is FYNNEI. CDR3 nucleotides: TGTGCCAGCAGTGATTCAGGGGGCTCCGATGGCTACACCTTC. Translation gives CASSDSGGSDGYTF.

The chain joins TRBV2 to TRBJ1-1; D is undetermined. Germline V CDR1 and CDR2: SNHLY, FYNNEI. V was clipped by 0 bases and J by 4 bases, with 9 bases between them. This CDR3 comprises 14 residues. The CDR3 is CASSEALGGTEAFF. The DNA of the CDR3 is TGTGCCAGCAGTGAAGCTCTCGGCGGCACTGAAGCTTTCTTT.

The chain is built from TRBV6-6 and TRBJ1-4; D uncertain. Per germline, CDR1 MNHNY and CDR2 SVGAGI (reference sequence). Trimming removed 4 bases at V and 8 bases at J, with 11 bases between. The CDR3 has 13 amino acids. In DNA form, the CDR3 reads TGTGCCAGCAGTTCCCCTGTCGGGGAAAAACTGTTTTTT. It is translated as CASSSPVGEKLFF.

The rearrangement links TRBV2 to TRBJ2-3; 11 bases are shared with TRBD2. V was clipped by 5 bases and J by 1 base; unmatched bases: 14. Germline CDR1 reads SNHLY; CDR2 reads FYNNEI. The length of the CDR3 is 19 residues. The CDR3 loop is CASSNHRIGLAGRTDTQYF. CDR3 DNA: TGTGCCAGCAGTAACCACCGCATCGGACTAGCGGGCCGCACAGATACGCAGTATTTT. Drawing the rest from reference TRBV2 and TRBJ2-3, the complete variable domain is EPEVTQTPSHQVTQMGQEVILRCVPISNHLYFYWYRQILGQKVEFLVSFYNNEISEKSEIFDDQFSVERPDGSNFTLKIRSTKLEDSAMYFCASSNHRIGLAGRTDTQYFGPGTRLTVL.

This chain links TRBV7-2 with TRBJ2-2; D ambiguous. Germline CDR1 reads SGHTA; CDR2 reads FQGNSA. The CDR3 covers 16 residues. V dropped 4 bases and J dropped 3 bases, with 15 bases sitting between them. CDR3 DNA sequence: TGTGCCAGCAGCTATCAGACGAGGCCCGACACCGGGGAGCTGTTTTTT. This sequence encodes CASSYQTRPDTGELFF.

The chain's CDR3 is CASSVYSTDTQYF. Written as DNA, the CDR3 is TGTGCCAGCAGCGTATATAGCACAGATACGCAGTATTTT. The chain links TRBV12-3 or TRBV12-4 to TRBJ2-3; D uncertain. Trimming pared 6 bases from V and 0 bases from J, leaving 7 bases between. The CDR3 runs 13 residues.

This clone appeared once. V gene TRBV4-2 combines with J gene TRBJ1-4; unclear D gene. Trimming took off 1 base at V and 5 bases at J, with 11 bases between the two ends. Germline assignment: CDR1 LGHNA and CDR2 YNFKEQ. The CDR3 consists of 15 residues. The CDR3 DNA reads TGTGCCAGCAGCCAAGCTCCGGGAACAAATGAAAAACTGTTTTTT. Translated: CASSQAPGTNEKLFF.

The chain recombines TRBV5-6 with TRBJ1-6; 7 nucleotides line up with TRBD1. V shed 3 bases and J 7 bases; nucleotides not matched to a gene: 7. From germline, CDR1 is SGHDT and CDR2 YYEEEE. The CDR3 extends over 15 amino acids. The CDR3 is CASSSTGIGNSPLHF. The CDR3 coding sequence is TGTGCCAGCAGCTCGACAGGGATTGGCAATTCACCCCTCCACTTT.

This chain links TRBV9 with TRBJ2-2, with D perhaps matching TRBD2 (6 bases). Germline-derived CDR1 and CDR2 are SGDLS and YYNGEE. The length of the CDR3 is 15 residues. V was clipped by 0 bases and J by 7 bases, with 13 bases between them. For the CDR3, the DNA is TGTGCCAGCAGCGTAGCTCTCGGGGGTATCGGGGAGCTGTTTTTT. It translates to CASSVALGGIGELFF.

V and J are TRBV19 and TRBJ2-7; TRBD2 might be the D (6 bases). Germline CDR1 LNHDA, CDR2 SQIVND (reference sequence). The CDR3 contains 13 residues. V was clipped by 5 bases and J by 3 bases, with 11 bases between them. CDR3 DNA: TGTGCCAGTAGTCAGGGAGGTGGCTACGAGCAGTACTTC. It translates to CASSQGGGYEQYF.

This chain uses TRBV15 with TRBJ2-3, with a possible D match to TRBD1 (6 bases). The germline CDR1 and CDR2 sequences are LNHNV and YYDKDF (reference sequence). Trimming removed 8 bases from V and 4 bases from J, with 16 bases in between. CDR3 length: 14 residues. CDR3 region: CATGTGFGADTQYF. The CDR3 nucleotides read TGTGCCACCGGCACAGGGTTTGGAGCAGATACGCAGTATTTT.

The rearrangement joins TRBV4-2 to TRBJ2-5; 7 nucleotides align to TRBD2. The J segment lost 7 bases and the V segment lost 1 base, leaving 15 bases of the junction unmatched. From germline, CDR1 is LGHNA and CDR2 YNFKEQ. The CDR3 consists of 17 residues. CDR3 loop: CASSQGQSGLSSRTQYF. CDR3 in DNA: TGTGCCAGCAGCCAAGGCCAGTCGGGACTATCCTCTAGGACCCAGTACTTC.

This sequence joins TRBV7-6 and TRBJ1-2; D possibly corresponds to TRBD1 (5 bases). The germline V gene encodes CDR1 SGHVS and CDR2 FNYEAQ. Trimming removed 5 bases at V and 8 bases at J, with 12 bases between. The CDR3 length is 12 residues. DNA for the CDR3: TGTGCCAGCAGCCCGGCAGGGCAGGGCTACACCTTC. Residues: CASSPAGQGYTF.

This sequence joins TRBV19 and TRBJ1-2, with D uncertain. CDR3 length: 16 residues. Per the germline V gene, CDR1 is LNHDA and CDR2 is SQIVND (reference sequence). V was pared by 3 bases and J by 0 bases, with 14 bases between. CDR3 region: CASSIGRLSANYGYTF. The CDR3 DNA reads TGTGCCAGTAGTATCGGCCGACTCTCAGCTAACTATGGCTACACCTTC.

This chain links TRBV30 with TRBJ2-2; maybe TRBD1 (6 bases). The CDR3 totals 14 residues. CDR1 and CDR2 (germline): GTSNPN, SVGIG (reference sequence). The V end lost 2 bases, the J end lost 2 bases, and 9 bases lay between the germline ends. CDR3 sequence (DNA): TGTGCCTGGAGTTCGGACAGAAACACCGGGGAGCTGTTTTTT. Translating it yields CAWSSDRNTGELFF.

V and J are TRBV19 and TRBJ2-1; TRBD2 agrees at 11 bases. Trimming removed 6 bases from V and 3 bases from J; junction bases left unmatched: 10. The CDR3 runs to 17 residues. Germline V lookup: CDR1 LNHDA, CDR2 SQIVND (reference sequence). CDR3 region: CASSTVLLAGGYNEQFF. Written as DNA, the CDR3 is TGTGCCAGTAGCACAGTACTTCTAGCGGGGGGCTACAATGAGCAGTTCTTC.

The V call is TRBV19, the J call TRBJ1-1, with 8 bases that match TRBD1. Germline V gene lookup returns CDR1 LNHDA and CDR2 SQIVND (reference sequence). The CDR3 runs to 15 residues. J was trimmed by 4 bases and V by 4 bases; bases with no gene match: 8. In nucleotides, the CDR3 is TGTGCCAGTAGTACGGACAGGGAACCCCTCACTGAAGCTTTCTTT. Its protein is CASSTDREPLTEAFF.